These 31 T cell receptor beta chains originate from one sample sequenced in a study of T cells after yellow fever vaccination. TCRdb itself ran the 5' RACE reads through MiXCR, one entry per CDR3 protein. The sample shows 620,000 or so distinct CDR3 sequences, more than 9% of them seen only once. The sample here was PBMCs, taken on the day of the yellow fever booster vaccination. The receptors originated from a man aged 25-40 years who received the YFV17D yellow fever vaccine.

The chain recombines TRBV28 with TRBJ2-7; perhaps D is TRBD1 or TRBD2 (5 bases each). V was pared by 7 bases and J by 3 bases, with 19 bases between. Germline CDR1 and CDR2: MDHEN and SYDVKM. The CDR3 extends over 15 amino acids. CDR3 residues: CASTPEGRGIYEQYF. CDR3 bases: TGTGCCAGCACCCCCGAGGGGCGAGGGATCTACGAGCAGTACTTC.

This clonotype was detected a few times. This chain links TRBV15 with TRBJ2-1; TRBD1 might be the D (5 bases). Trimming took 0 bases from V and 7 from J, leaving 10 bases between them. CDR1 LNHNV and CDR2 YYDKDF come from the germline V gene (reference sequence). This CDR3 is 14 amino acids long. CDR3 nucleotides: TGTGCCACCAGCAGAGAAGGGGTCCGTAATGAGCAGTTCTTC. Its protein product is CATSREGVRNEQFF.

This clonotype was recorded many times. V gene TRBV6-2 or TRBV6-3 combines with J gene TRBJ2-1, with 10 positions matching TRBD2. V lost 6 bases to trimming and J lost 2 bases; unmatched junction nucleotides: 10. From germline, CDR1 is MNHEY and CDR2 SVGEGT. The CDR3 contains 17 residues. The chain's CDR3 is CASRADLGLAAYNEQFF. The CDR3 DNA follows: TGTGCCAGCAGAGCCGACCTTGGACTAGCGGCCTACAATGAGCAGTTCTTC.

This clonotype was recorded a few times. This rearrangement joins TRBV19 to TRBJ2-4; 8 positions match TRBD1. Germline V gives CDR1 LNHDA, CDR2 SQIVND (reference sequence). Germline trimming cut 9 bases from V and 8 bases from J; bases unmatched to any gene: 15. This CDR3 spans 15 amino acids. CDR3 sequence (DNA): TGTGCCAGCAAACAGGGGGGACAGGATGGGGACATTCAGTACTTC. Its translation: CASKQGGQDGDIQYF.

This rearrangement joins TRBV7-9 to TRBJ1-5, with a possible D match to TRBD1 (5 bases). The CDR3 runs to 16 residues. The germline CDR1 and CDR2 sequences are SEHNR and FQNEAQ (reference sequence). V lost 0 bases to trimming and J lost 4 bases, with 13 bases between them. The CDR3: CASSLAAGRGNQPQHF. The DNA for the CDR3 is TGTGCCAGCAGCTTAGCCGCGGGGCGAGGGAATCAGCCCCAGCATTTT.

In its sample, this clonotype was seen a few times. V is TRBV5-1 and J is TRBJ2-1; the match to TRBD2 covers 7 bases. The V gene's germline CDR1 is SGHRS and CDR2 YFSETQ. The ends lost 7 bases at V and 3 bases at J; junction bases unmatched: 1. The CDR3 sequence is 12 residues long. The CDR3 loop reads CASGGDYNEQFF. CDR3 sequence (DNA): TGCGCCAGCGGGGGGGACTACAATGAGCAGTTCTTC.

The rearrangement links TRBV29-1 to TRBJ1-2; perhaps TRBD1 as D (6 bases). CDR3 length equals 12 residues. Trimming left V 3 bases short and J 7 bases short, with 12 bases between. The germline V gene encodes CDR1 SQVTM and CDR2 ANQGSEA. The DNA of the CDR3 is TGCAGCGTTGACAGGGGAAAGGGTGGCTACACCTTC. The encoded protein is CSVDRGKGGYTF.

This clonotype has more than one count but fewer than ten. The rearrangement links TRBV12-3 or TRBV12-4 to TRBJ2-5; D is unresolved. V lost 6 bases and J lost 7, with 12 bases in between. CDR3 length: 12 residues. The CDR3 spells CASSLPVGTQYF. CDR3 in DNA: TGTGCCAGCAGCCTGCCGGTGGGGACCCAGTACTTC.

This clonotype has at least ten counts. The chain recombines TRBV5-1 with TRBJ2-3; D is undetermined. The germline CDR1 and CDR2 sequences are SGHRS and YFSETQ. The CDR3 has 15 amino acids. Between the trimmed V and J ends, which lost 0 bases and 2 bases, there was a span of 10 bases. CDR3 bases: TGCGCCAGCAGCTTGGGACAAGCCTCCACAGATACGCAGTATTTT. Translation gives CASSLGQASTDTQYF.

The chain has TRBV7-6 and TRBJ2-3; the D call may be TRBD1 or TRBD2 (5 bases each). The CDR3 runs to 18 residues. V gave up 5 bases and J gave up 4 bases, with 25 bases separating them. CDR1 is SGHVS and CDR2 is FNYEAQ in the germline V gene. CDR3 protein: CASSHRGFYPGRADTQYF. The CDR3 DNA reads as TGTGCCAGCAGCCACCGAGGATTTTACCCGGGGCGGGCAGATACGCAGTATTTT.

This clonotype has just a few counts. This chain links TRBV20-1 with TRBJ1-6, with a tentative D call TRBD1 (5 bases). This CDR3 comprises 13 residues. V was clipped by 8 bases and J by 5 bases, with 13 bases between them. Germline V gene data show CDR1 as DFQATT and CDR2 as SNEGSKA (reference sequence). The DNA for the CDR3 is TGCAGTTTTAAGACAGACAATAATTCACCCCTCCACTTT. Protein: CSFKTDNNSPLHF.

This clonotype appeared a few times. The rearrangement joins TRBV11-2 to TRBJ2-7; TRBD2 is a possible D gene (6 bases). Looked up from germline, CDR1 is SGHAT and CDR2 is FQNNGV. Between the trimmed V and J ends, which lost 2 bases and 2 bases, there was a span of 22 bases. The CDR3 runs to 18 residues. DNA for the CDR3: TGTGCCAGCAGCTTAATCCCACGAGCCGGGACTCCGACCTACGAGCAGTACTTC. Encoded protein: CASSLIPRAGTPTYEQYF.

This clonotype was detected a few times. The gene calls are TRBV6-1 and TRBJ2-7, with D tentatively TRBD1 (6 bases). CDR1 is MNHNS and CDR2 is SASEGT in the germline V gene. CDR3 length: 13 amino acids. Trimming removed 6 bases from V and 3 bases from J, with 12 bases in between. In nucleotides, the CDR3 is TGTGCCAGCAGAGGGGGAGACGGCTACGAGCAGTACTTC. The encoded protein is CASRGGDGYEQYF.

This clonotype was observed a handful of times. This rearrangement joins TRBV24-1 to TRBJ2-3; TRBD1 agrees at 7 bases. V lost 5 bases to trimming and J lost 10 bases; unmatched junction nucleotides: 11. Germline assignment: CDR1 KGHDR and CDR2 SFDVKD. This CDR3 is 14 amino acids long. Here the CDR3 reads CATSVAGTGVPQYF. The CDR3 nucleotides are TGTGCCACCAGTGTTGCCGGAACAGGGGTTCCGCAGTATTTT.

This clonotype has only a few counts. J is TRBJ2-2 and V is TRBV7-2, with D possibly matching TRBD1 (5 bases). The CDR3 consists of 16 residues. Germline V CDR1 and CDR2: SGHTA, FQGNSA. V lost 2 bases and J 6 bases, leaving 16 bases between the germline ends. Here the CDR3 reads CASSLMRQGAAGELFF. CDR3 nucleotides: TGTGCCAGCAGCTTAATGAGGCAGGGTGCGGCCGGGGAGCTGTTTTTT.

The chain carries TRBV11-3 and TRBJ2-1; 8 positions match TRBD2. The junction had 10 bases not matched to a gene; V was cut back by 2 bases and J by 4 bases. This CDR3 region has 17 residues. In germline, CDR1 is SGHNT, CDR2 YENEEA. The CDR3 DNA sequence: TGTGCCAGCAGCTTACGTGGGGGTCTAGCGGGTTACAATGAGCAGTTCTTC. Protein product: CASSLRGGLAGYNEQFF.

The sample holds a few counts of this clonotype. The chain links TRBV24-1 to TRBJ2-3, with 8 positions matching TRBD2. This CDR3 is built from 19 residues. Germline lookup yields CDR1 KGHDR and CDR2 SFDVKD. Unmatched junction bases numbered 19, after V lost 4 bases and J lost 5 bases. In DNA, the CDR3 is TGTGCCACCAGTGACCCTAAGGTTGGGAGCGGGAGTTCTGAAGATACGCAGTATTTT. Its translation is CATSDPKVGSGSSEDTQYF.

This clonotype has a handful of counts. The genes are TRBV11-2 and TRBJ2-3, with TRBD1 as a possible D gene (5 bases). In germline, CDR1 is SGHAT, CDR2 FQNNGV. The CDR3 runs 17 residues. Trimming shortened V by 6 bases and J by 5 bases, and 24 bases separated the two germline ends. The CDR3 spells CASSSPPARLTEDTQYF. The CDR3 region has the DNA TGTGCCAGCAGTTCGCCCCCGGCCCGTTTGACAGAAGATACGCAGTATTTT.

This chain uses TRBV28 with TRBJ1-5; TRBD1 might be the D (5 bases). The ends were cut back, 5 bases at V and 9 bases at J, with 14 bases in the middle. The CDR3 consists of 13 residues. Germline V gives CDR1 MDHEN, CDR2 SYDVKM. CDR3 region: CASSRQSFGPQHF. In DNA form, the CDR3 reads TGTGCCAGCAGTCGACAGAGTTTCGGGCCCCAGCATTTT.

The chain links TRBV6-5 to TRBJ2-3, with a possible D match to TRBD2 (6 bases). The CDR3 totals 14 residues. CDR1 and CDR2 from the germline V gene are MNHEY and SVGAGI. Trimming left V 2 bases short and J 7 bases short, with 13 bases between. CDR3 in amino acids: CASSYGTPTNTQYF. In DNA form, the CDR3 reads TGTGCCAGCAGTTACGGGACTCCCACGAATACGCAGTATTTT.

This clonotype appeared many times. This rearrangement joins TRBV7-9 to TRBJ2-2, with D possibly matching TRBD2 (6 bases). CDR1 is SEHNR, CDR2 FQNEAQ, per germline (reference sequence). The CDR3 is 14 residues long. V lost 6 bases to trimming and J lost 0 bases, with 8 bases between them. The CDR3 DNA sequence: TGTGCCAGCAGGCCTAGCGCGAACACCGGGGAGCTGTTTTTT. Residues: CASRPSANTGELFF.

This clonotype was detected a few times. V and J are TRBV12-3 or TRBV12-4 and TRBJ2-7; 10 nucleotides line up with TRBD2. With 6 bases clipped from V and 3 bases from J, the junction kept 5 bases outside the gene matches. The CDR3 spans 14 residues. CDR3: CASSRLAGNYEQYF. As DNA, the CDR3 is TGTGCCAGCAGCAGACTAGCGGGTAACTACGAGCAGTACTTC.

Only a few counts were recorded for this clonotype. This chain uses TRBV25-1 with TRBJ2-2, with 8 bases aligning to TRBD1. The V gene's germline CDR1 is MGHDK and CDR2 SYGVNS. CDR3 length equals 16 residues. With V trimmed by 4 bases and J by 5 bases, 9 bases remained unmatched. The CDR3 region is CASSGIGTGLTGELFF. CDR3 DNA: TGTGCCAGCAGTGGAATAGGGACAGGCTTGACCGGGGAGCTGTTTTTT.

This rearrangement joins TRBV7-3 to TRBJ1-1; D ambiguous. V was clipped by 5 bases and J by 3 bases, with 10 bases between them. The CDR3 loop spans 13 amino acids. Germline V gives CDR1 SGHTA, CDR2 FQGTGA. This chain's CDR3 is CASSGNSHTEAFF. The CDR3, as DNA: TGTGCCAGCAGCGGGAACAGTCACACTGAAGCTTTCTTT.

This clonotype was recorded a few times. The genes are TRBV30 and TRBJ2-7, with D unresolved. CDR3 length: 15 amino acids. Germline-derived CDR1 and CDR2 are GTSNPN and SVGIG (reference sequence). Trimming left V 0 bases short and J 2 bases short, with 14 bases between. This CDR3 is CAWSVRRTRPYEQYF. The CDR3 nucleotides are TGTGCCTGGAGTGTACGGCGCACCCGCCCCTACGAGCAGTACTTC.

The chain has TRBV28 and TRBJ2-7; a possible D gene is TRBD2 (5 bases). The germline V gene has CDR1 MDHEN and CDR2 SYDVKM. This CDR3 contains 14 residues. The germline V and J ends were trimmed by 7 bases and 5 bases, with 18 bases remaining between them. The CDR3 bases are TGTGCCAGCAAGCCCGGGGATGGGTCCAACGAGCAGTACTTC. This codes for CASKPGDGSNEQYF.

Only a few counts were recorded for this clonotype. The gene calls are TRBV29-1 and TRBJ2-3; D may be TRBD1 (5 bases). The CDR3 totals 12 residues. Looked up from germline, CDR1 is SQVTM and CDR2 is ANQGSEA. Deletions cut 5 bases from V and 4 bases from J, with 10 bases between. CDR3 DNA: TGCAGCGTTATTGGGGCGGCAGATACGCAGTATTTT. Its protein product is CSVIGAADTQYF.

The chain uses TRBV9 and TRBJ2-3; 13 bases match TRBD2. CDR3 length: 15 amino acids. With V trimmed by 4 bases and J by 5 bases, 4 bases remained unmatched. Germline V CDR1 and CDR2: SGDLS, YYNGEE. The CDR3 DNA reads TGTGCCAGCAGCTCACTAGCGGGAGGGCAAGATACGCAGTATTTT. Translated, it gives CASSSLAGGQDTQYF.

This clonotype was detected a few times. The chain carries TRBV5-1 and TRBJ2-7; TRBD2 aligns across 8 bases. Germline assignment: CDR1 SGHRS and CDR2 YFSETQ. The ends lost 0 bases at V and 4 bases at J; junction bases unmatched: 6. The CDR3 runs 15 residues. For the CDR3, the DNA is TGCGCCAGCAGCTTGGATAGGACTAGCTTTTACGAGCAGTACTTC. This translates into CASSLDRTSFYEQYF.

V and J are TRBV6-1 and TRBJ1-1; a weak D match, TRBD1 (5 bases). The CDR3 sequence is 14 residues long. V was shortened by 7 bases and J by 7 bases, with 19 bases between the two germline ends. Germline lookup yields CDR1 MNHNS and CDR2 SASEGT. CDR3 DNA sequence: TGTGCCAGCACATTCGAGGACAAAAACTTTGAAGCTTTCTTT. Residues: CASTFEDKNFEAFF.

This clonotype occurred many times. The chain combines TRBV4-3 with TRBJ2-1; no definite D call. Per germline, CDR1 LGHNA and CDR2 YSLEER. The CDR3 is 13 amino acids. Between the trimmed V and J ends, which lost 2 bases and 8 bases, there was a span of 10 bases. The CDR3 coding sequence is TGCGCCAGCAGCCAACCCGGTATCTATGAGCAGTTCTTC. Its protein is CASSQPGIYEQFF.